This TCR beta chain was captured in a study of shared clonotypes between healthy human individuals. Points from the study as a whole: Investigators collected only blood, and repertoires in tissues likely differ. Sharing across a few donors was seen in about 5% of naive CD4 clonotypes.

Trimming at V came to 6 bases and at J to 0 bases, leaving 2 bases not matched to a gene. CDR1 is MNHNS and CDR2 is SASEGT in the germline V gene. The CDR3 has 14 amino acids. Points on this clone: The antigen is not known.

Donors, healthy HIV-negative adults, lacked recent acute infections or vaccinations. A CD45RA+ naive subset and a CD45RA-negative memory subset were split from CD4+ cells. Generated by immunoSEQ multiplex PCR, the TCRdb table keeps only in-frame clones and is missing some. The sample includes about 1 million clones, about 75% of them seen just once. The receptor comes from a young man in good health. V is TRBV6-1 and J is TRBJ1-1; 9 bases match TRBD1. Input material: memory CD4+ T cells sorted from blood. Subset meaning: CD45RA-negative fraction. This CDR3 reads CASRQGALNTEAFF. The CDR3 DNA follows: TGTGCCAGCAGACAGGGGGCCCTGAACACTGAAGCTTTCTTT.